This TCR beta chain was recorded in a study of cytomegalovirus exposure and HLA in healthy donors. Study-wide context: Among the approximately 400 genotyped donors, more than 70% were placed in the Caucasian-associated ancestry cluster. Findings and caveats of the study: Looking again later, the authors saw that most CMV-associated TCR beta chains seemed HLA-restricted. A later analysis linked 15,000 to 20,000 TCR beta sequences to HLA alleles at 0.05 false discovery rate.

Amplification used 60 Vbeta primers and 13 Jbeta primers. Sequencing was performed with immunoSEQ multiplex PCR; in TCRdb, only in-frame clones are kept and a portion is missing. Recorded for this sample: over 100,000 clones. Worth noting for this clone: Its antigen is undetermined.

There are 17 residues in the CDR3. V lost 3 bases and J lost 3; bases outside the gene matches: 7. CDR1 and CDR2 from the germline V gene are MGHRA and YSYEKL. The receptor was isolated from a woman in her forties in good health and CMV-seropositive. The genes are TRBV4-1 and TRBJ2-1; TRBD2 agrees at 11 bases. Input material: PBMCs. The CDR3 nucleotides are TGCGCCAGCAGCCAGCCCGCAGGGACTAGCGGCTACAATGAGCAGTTCTTC. It encodes CASSQPAGTSGYNEQFF.